A selection of T cell receptor beta chains follows, all from one sample in a study of early T cells in non-severe SARS-CoV-2 infection. MiXCR was run by TCRdb on the 5' RACE reads, yielding one entry per CDR3 protein. The sample has roughly 64,000 distinct CDR3 sequences, about an eighth seen once. The specimen was whole blood. Receptors were obtained from an adult who was a healthcare worker with PCR-confirmed SARS-CoV-2 infection or an uninfected control (not recorded which). The CDR3 runs from the conserved cysteine through the conserved F or W. Each record gives: CDR3 length, V gene, clone size, D gene, J gene, CDR3 protein, CDR3 DNA. D genes are given only for firm matches. A row's size may be missing; if present it is once, few, many or a size class.

16	TRBV7-6	few	.	TRBJ2-6	CASSLARHSGANVLTF	TGTGCCAGCAGCTTAGCTCGGCACTCTGGGGCCAACGTCCTGACTTTC
14	TRBV24-1	.	TRBD2	TRBJ2-1	CATKRLAGINEQFF	TGTGCCACCAAACGACTAGCGGGGATCAATGAGCAGTTCTTC
16	TRBV9	.	TRBD1	TRBJ2-7	CASSVGSGDRGHEQYF	TGTGCCAGCAGCGTAGGCTCGGGGGACAGGGGACACGAGCAGTACTTC
12	TRBV7-9	medium-sized	.	TRBJ1-2	CASSPGTYGYTF	TGTGCCAGCAGCCCTGGCACATATGGCTACACCTTC
13	TRBV6-4	few	.	TRBJ1-1	CASSDGPATEAFF	TGTGCCAGCAGTGACGGGCCCGCCACTGAAGCTTTCTTT
13	TRBV6-6	.	.	TRBJ2-2	CASSYPPTGELFF	TGTGCCAGCAGTTACCCTCCCACCGGGGAGCTGTTTTTT
14	TRBV27	many	.	TRBJ1-3	CASSKGVSGNTIYF	TGTGCCAGCAGTAAAGGGGTTTCAGGAAACACCATATATTTT
15	TRBV11-2	few	.	TRBJ2-5	CASMTGQNGQETQYF	TGTGCCAGCATGACGGGGCAGAATGGCCAAGAGACCCAGTACTTC
13	TRBV10-1	few	.	TRBJ1-2	CASSESTAYGYTF	TGCGCCAGCAGTGAGTCAACAGCTTATGGCTACACCTTC
15	TRBV7-2	many	.	TRBJ2-1	CASSFPPGLYNEQFF	TGTGCCAGCAGCTTCCCCCCCGGGCTCTACAATGAGCAGTTCTTC
12	TRBV12-5	many	.	TRBJ2-7	CASGLVTYEQYF	TGTGCTAGTGGTTTGGTCACCTACGAGCAGTACTTC
11	TRBV10-2	many	.	TRBJ2-5	CASSVGETQYF	TGCGCCAGCAGTGTGGGAGAGACCCAGTACTTC
15	TRBV19	.	.	TRBJ1-5	CASRMGALSNQPQHF	TGTGCCAGTAGGATGGGGGCTCTTAGCAATCAGCCCCAGCATTTT
15	TRBV3-1	.	.	TRBJ2-7	CASSATELSSYEQYF	TGTGCCAGCAGCGCTACGGAACTGAGCTCCTACGAGCAGTACTTC
17	TRBV19	.	TRBD1	TRBJ2-1	CASSIRFSQGASNEQFF	TGTGCCAGTAGTATTCGGTTCAGCCAGGGGGCTTCGAATGAGCAGTTCTTC
14	TRBV11-2	.	.	TRBJ2-7	CASSPAGISYEQYF	TGTGCCAGCAGCCCCGCGGGGATTTCCTACGAGCAGTACTTC
14	TRBV4-1	.	.	TRBJ1-6	CASRQTENNSPLHF	TGCGCCAGCAGGCAGACAGAGAATAATTCACCCCTCCACTTT
16	TRBV5-5	.	.	TRBJ2-3	CASRPTVSISTDTQYF	TGTGCCAGCAGACCAACAGTGTCCATTAGCACAGATACGCAGTATTTT
13	TRBV7-7	many	.	TRBJ2-1	CASSHLRVDEQFF	TGTGCCAGCAGCCACCTCAGGGTCGATGAGCAGTTCTTC
12	TRBV6-2/TRBV6-3	few	.	TRBJ1-5	CASSLTNQPQHF	TGTGCCAGCAGTTTAACCAATCAGCCCCAGCATTTT
14	TRBV20-1	few	.	TRBJ2-2	CSFGSPLGTGELFF	TGCAGCTTTGGGTCTCCTCTGGGCACCGGGGAGCTGTTTTTT
16	TRBV27	.	.	TRBJ1-2	CASSSQGTPNPYGYTF	TGTGCCAGCAGTTCCCAGGGGACACCGAACCCATATGGCTACACCTTC
13	TRBV7-9	few	.	TRBJ1-2	CASSLADTYGYTF	TGTGCCAGCAGCTTAGCGGACACCTATGGCTACACCTTC
11	TRBV11-2	.	.	TRBJ1-1	CASSKATMSFF	TGTGCCAGCAGCAAAGCCACGATGTCTTTCTTT
15	TRBV11-3	.	TRBD2	TRBJ2-1	CASSPPGGSNNEQFF	TGTGCCAGCAGCCCCCCCGGGGGGTCGAACAATGAGCAGTTCTTC
15	TRBV19	few	TRBD2	TRBJ2-3	CASSIEKAGEDTQYF	TGTGCCAGTAGTATAGAAAAGGCGGGGGAAGATACGCAGTATTTT
16	TRBV25-1	many	.	TRBJ2-5	CASSGHLAPDQETQYF	TGTGCCAGCAGTGGTCACCTAGCCCCAGACCAAGAGACCCAGTACTTC
16	TRBV27	few	.	TRBJ2-3	CASSLSPAFGTDTQYF	TGTGCCAGCAGTTTATCGCCGGCCTTCGGCACAGATACGCAGTATTTT
13	TRBV19	many	.	TRBJ1-5	CASSPQGRKPQHF	TGTGCCAGTAGTCCCCAGGGGAGGAAGCCCCAGCATTTT
14	TRBV2	few	TRBD1	TRBJ2-7	CASYLGQGLSEQYF	TGTGCCAGCTATCTGGGACAGGGGTTGAGCGAGCAGTACTTC
16	TRBV2	few	TRBD2	TRBJ2-3	CASSDPAGGSTDTQYF	TGTGCCAGCAGTGACCCAGCGGGGGGTAGCACAGATACGCAGTATTTT
12	TRBV10-3	few	.	TRBJ2-4	CAIRTAKNIQYF	TGTGCCATCAGGACAGCCAAAAACATTCAGTACTTC
13	TRBV12-3/TRBV12-4	.	TRBD2	TRBJ2-3	CASRAGGADTQYF	TGTGCCAGCCGGGCGGGGGGTGCGGATACGCAGTATTTT
14	TRBV6-1	few	TRBD1	TRBJ1-1	CASRRTGMDTEAFF	TGTGCCAGCAGGAGGACAGGGATGGACACTGAAGCTTTCTTT
12	TRBV6-5	few	.	TRBJ1-4	CASSTVGEKLFF	TGTGCCAGCAGTACAGTCGGGGAAAAACTGTTTTTT
13	TRBV30	.	.	TRBJ1-6	CAWSVQANSPLHF	TGTGCCTGGAGTGTACAGGCTAATTCACCCCTCCACTTT
14	TRBV7-9	few	.	TRBJ1-6	CASSLDAYNSPLHF	TGTGCCAGCAGCCTTGACGCCTATAATTCACCCCTCCACTTT
13	TRBV7-6	.	TRBD1	TRBJ2-7	CASSVGQGFVQYF	TGTGCCAGCAGCGTAGGACAGGGGTTCGTGCAGTACTTC